The T cell receptor (beta chain) under discussion was sequenced for a study of blood T cell repertoires in COVID-19. Overall study: Acute and convalescent COVID-19 specimens originated in the United States, Italy and Spain. The analysed material was cDNA or gDNA that came from T cells, B-cell-depleted T cells, or PBMCs.

Seattle patients were enrolled during active infection and followed longitudinally. Original handling: Estimated nucleated cell counts came from reference gene primer amplification. Using immunoSEQ multiplex PCR, the repertoire was profiled, and TCRdb retains in-frame clones only, with some absent. Clone size and the V and J calls come from that table; the DNA yielded D and trimming. The sample holds 170,000 or so clones; 83% are singletons and the top ten take less than 10%. CDR1 SGHNT and CDR2 YYREEE come from the germline V gene (reference sequence). The CDR3 has 13 residues. Trimming took 3 bases from V and 2 from J, leaving 8 bases between them.

The chain couples TRBV5-4 to TRBJ1-2; D is possibly TRBD1 (5 bases). The sample comprised peripheral blood. The source is a woman aged 70 to 79 with COVID-19, enrolled during active disease. CDR3 region: CASSSRQNYGYTF. The CDR3 DNA is TGTGCCAGCAGCTCTCGACAGAACTATGGCTACACCTTC.